A selection of T cell receptor beta chains follows, all from one sample in a study of blood T cell repertoires in COVID-19. Assay: immunoSEQ multiplex PCR; the TCRdb copy retains only in-frame clones and omits some. The data hold 150,000 to 200,000 clones, with roughly 83% observed a single time. Material for sequencing was PBMCs or T cells enriched from blood (not recorded which). The receptors derive from a man between 70 and 80 years old who had been exposed to COVID-19. Both conserved end residues are part of each CDR3. A D gene is named only where the DNA matches it firmly. Size is stated for part of the rows, as once, few or many counts, or as a class when the clone is expanded.

CDR3 length	D gene	V gene	clone size	J gene	CDR3 DNA	CDR3 protein
16	NA	TRBV4-1	many	TRBJ2-1	TGCGCCAGCAGCCCAACTAGGACCACCCCCTGGGATGAGCAGTTCTTC	CASSPTRTTPWDEQFF
12	NA	TRBV7-9	NA	TRBJ1-5	TGTGCCAGCAGCCGGACTAATCAGCCCCAGCATTTT	CASSRTNQPQHF
16	TRBD1	TRBV5-6	NA	TRBJ1-4	TGTGCCACTTCGTATTGGACAGGGGAAACTAATGAAAAACTGTTTTTT	CATSYWTGETNEKLFF
13	TRBD2	TRBV5-1	NA	TRBJ2-3	TGCGCCAGCAGCATTTCGGGGGGAGAGACGACGAATTTT	CASSISGGETTNF
14	TRBD1	TRBV6-5	NA	TRBJ1-4	TGTGCCAGCAGGGACAGGGCAACTAATGAAAAACTGTTTTTT	CASRDRATNEKLFF
15	NA	TRBV7-6	NA	TRBJ2-7	TGTGCCAGCAGCTTCGGCGGGGCCAGCTCCTACGAGCAGTACTTC	CASSFGGASSYEQYF
14	TRBD2	TRBV19	once	TRBJ2-1	TGTGCCAGTAGACCTAGCGGGAGAACCAATGAGCAGTTCTTC	CASRPSGRTNEQFF
14	TRBD1	TRBV2	NA	TRBJ2-7	TGTGCCAGCAGAGTAGGGACAGTGGGTAACGAGCAGTACTTC	CASRVGTVGNEQYF
16	NA	TRBV11-2	once	TRBJ2-1	TGTGCCAGCAGCTTAGGCGGGTCCAGCTCCTACAATGAGCAGTTCTTC	CASSLGGSSSYNEQFF
13	NA	TRBV5-4	NA	TRBJ1-1	TGTGCCAGCAGCTTGGAGCGGGGTTTTAGAGCTTTCTTT	CASSLERGFRAFF
13	NA	TRBV18	once	TRBJ1-4	TGTGCCAGCTCACCAGGGCCAAATGAAAAACTGTTTTTT	CASSPGPNEKLFF
15	NA	TRBV19	once	TRBJ2-7	TGTGCCAGTAGTATAGGTGGCCAGACACCCTACGAGCAGTACTTC	CASSIGGQTPYEQYF
16	TRBD1	TRBV4-1	few	TRBJ2-5	TGCGCCAGCAGCCAAGACGGGACAGGGGGCTTCGAGACCCAGTACTTC	CASSQDGTGGFETQYF
14	NA	TRBV10-2	few	TRBJ1-3	TGCGCCAGCACCATGGGACTCGGGAGAAACACCATATATTTT	CASTMGLGRNTIYF
16	NA	TRBV9	NA	TRBJ1-3	TGTGCCAGCAGCCCCTTACAGGGAGACTCTGGAAACACCATATATTTT	CASSPLQGDSGNTIYF
16	TRBD2	TRBV18	NA	TRBJ2-5	TGTGCCAGCTCAGAAGCCGGGACTAGCGGGAAAGAGACCCAGTACTTC	CASSEAGTSGKETQYF
15	NA	TRBV6-2/TRBV6-3	NA	TRBJ1-2	TGTGCCAGCAGTTCCCGGGGGATGCGGTTCGGGGGCTACACCTTC	CASSSRGMRFGGYTF
14	TRBD2	TRBV29-1	NA	TRBJ2-3	TGCAGCGTGGGGACTAGCACGGTTACAGATACGCAGTATTTT	CSVGTSTVTDTQYF
13	NA	TRBV6-5	NA	TRBJ2-5	TGTGCCAGCAACCCCCGGGGTCAAGAGACCCAGTACTTC	CASNPRGQETQYF
16	NA	TRBV7-2	NA	TRBJ2-2	TGTGCCAGCAGCTTAGATAGTGGGCTTTCCACCGGGGAGCTGTTTTTT	CASSLDSGLSTGELFF
14	NA	TRBV30	once	TRBJ1-5	TGTGCCTGGAGTGGGGGAGGTGGCAATCAGCCCCAGCATTTT	CAWSGGGGNQPQHF
15	NA	TRBV5-6	NA	TRBJ2-7	TGTGCCAGCAGCTTGGGACAGCAAACCAGGTACGAGCAGTACTTC	CASSLGQQTRYEQYF
15	NA	TRBV19	few	TRBJ2-3	TGTGCCAGTAGGCCGGGGGATTTCTACACAGATACGCAGTATTTT	CASRPGDFYTDTQYF
16	NA	TRBV5-1	NA	TRBJ2-7	TGCGCCAGCAGCTTGGGCCCCGCAACCAGCTCCTACGAGCAGTACTTC	CASSLGPATSSYEQYF
15	NA	TRBV11-2	NA	TRBJ2-2	TGTGCCAGCCGAACGGGGAATCGGGACACCGGGGAGCTGTTTTTT	CASRTGNRDTGELFF
15	TRBD1	TRBV7-3	NA	TRBJ2-5	TGTGCCAGCAGCTTGGGGGACAGTTGGCAAGAGACCCAGTACTTC	CASSLGDSWQETQYF
15	NA	TRBV19	once	TRBJ1-2	TGTGCCAGTAGTAGGGGAGATTCCGGAGGCTATGGCTACACCTTC	CASSRGDSGGYGYTF
14	TRBD1	TRBV5-6	NA	TRBJ1-2	TGTGCCAGCAGCATCTTTGACAGGGACTATGGCTACACCTTC	CASSIFDRDYGYTF
15	NA	TRBV7-2	NA	TRBJ2-7	TGTGCCAGCAGGGGGGGGGCTCTTTCCCCCTACGAGCAGTACTTC	CASRGGALSPYEQYF
16	NA	TRBV7-2	NA	TRBJ2-3	TGTGCCAGCAGCCCGCGGACGGGAATTAGCACAGATACGCAGTATTTT	CASSPRTGISTDTQYF
11	NA	TRBV2	NA	TRBJ2-1	TGTGCCAGCGCGGGATACAATGAGCAGTTCTTC	CASAGYNEQFF
16	TRBD1	TRBV27	NA	TRBJ1-1	TGTGCCAGCAGTGCCCTTTGGACAGGGAGTAACACTGAAGCTTTCTTT	CASSALWTGSNTEAFF
14	NA	TRBV11-2	NA	TRBJ2-1	TGTGCCAGCAGCCCTAAGACTAGAAGAAATGAGCAGTTCTTC	CASSPKTRRNEQFF
15	TRBD1	TRBV19	NA	TRBJ1-1	TGTGCCAGTAGTAAGGGGGCGCAAGGTCCGGCTGAAGCTTTCTTT	CASSKGAQGPAEAFF
16	TRBD1	TRBV4-2	NA	TRBJ2-6	TGTGCCAGCAGCCAAGATCGACAGGGCGGGGCCAACGTCCTGACTTTC	CASSQDRQGGANVLTF
12	NA	TRBV6-8	NA	TRBJ2-5	TGTGCCAGCAGGGACTCCGAAGAGACCCAGTACTTC	CASRDSEETQYF
16	NA	TRBV6-2/TRBV6-3	NA	TRBJ2-6	TGTGCCAGCAGCCGCGACGAGGCTAGTGGGGCCAACGTCCTGACTTTC	CASSRDEASGANVLTF
15	NA	TRBV27	NA	TRBJ2-5	TGTGCCAGCAGTTTAGCGTACGGCGGGCAAGAGACCCAGTACTTC	CASSLAYGGQETQYF
15	NA	TRBV24-1	NA	TRBJ2-1	TGTGCCACCAGTCCTAAATCTACCTCCTACAATGAGCAGTTCTTC	CATSPKSTSYNEQFF
15	NA	TRBV5-3	NA	TRBJ2-1	TGTGCCAGAAGCTTCCGGGATAGCTCCTACAATGAGCAGTTCTTC	CARSFRDSSYNEQFF
15	TRBD1	TRBV6-5	NA	TRBJ2-2	TGTGCCAGCAGTAGCGGGACAGGGGCCACCGGGGAGCTGTTTTTT	CASSSGTGATGELFF
16	NA	TRBV7-3	NA	TRBJ2-1	TGTGCCAGCAGCCGTTACTCGGGGGTAACCTACAATGAGCAGTTCTTC	CASSRYSGVTYNEQFF
14	NA	TRBV12-5	NA	TRBJ2-2	TGTGCTAGTGGTAGGACAGGGAGGGCCGGGGAGCTGTTTTTT	CASGRTGRAGELFF
15	NA	TRBV28	NA	TRBJ1-2	TGTGCCAGCAAATTTGGGGGGGTTGGAGACTATGGCTACACCTTC	CASKFGGVGDYGYTF
15	NA	TRBV28	NA	TRBJ2-2	TGTGCCAGCACCCCCCGGCTAGCGATCACCGGGGAGCTGTTTTTT	CASTPRLAITGELFF
14	TRBD1	TRBV5-1	once	TRBJ1-2	TGCGCCAGCAGCCCGGGGACAGGGGGGTATGGCTACACCTTC	CASSPGTGGYGYTF
13	NA	TRBV7-2	NA	TRBJ2-5	TGTGCCAGCAGCTTAGAGCTCCAAGAGACCCAGTACTTC	CASSLELQETQYF
14	TRBD1	TRBV5-1	NA	TRBJ1-1	TGCGCCAGCAGCCCCGCCACCACAGGGGGCGAGGCTTTCTTT	CASSPATTGGEAFF
13	TRBD2	TRBV19	NA	TRBJ2-2	TGTGCCAGTAGTTTCGGGGGGAGCTGGGAGCTGTTTTTT	CASSFGGSWELFF
15	NA	TRBV27	NA	TRBJ2-1	TGTGCCAGCAGCCTAAATTTTAGGGGTTACAATGAGCAGTTCTTC	CASSLNFRGYNEQFF
16	NA	TRBV3-1/TRBV3-2	NA	TRBJ1-1	TGTGCCAGCAGCCCATACCTCACAGGGTTAGGAACTGAAGCTTTCTTT	CASSPYLTGLGTEAFF
16	TRBD2	TRBV9	NA	TRBJ2-2	TGTGCCAGCAGCGTAAATCTAGCGGGGAACACCGGGGAGCTGTTTTTT	CASSVNLAGNTGELFF
13	NA	TRBV14	NA	TRBJ2-2	TGTGCCAGCAATGGAGAGAACACCGGGGAGCTGTTTTTT	CASNGENTGELFF
14	NA	TRBV9	NA	TRBJ2-3	TGTGCCAGCAGCGTAGAACTAGTAGTAGATACGCAGTATTTT	CASSVELVVDTQYF
14	NA	TRBV28	NA	TRBJ1-4	TGTGCCAGCAGTTTGGCGGGTAATAATGAAAAACTGTTTTTT	CASSLAGNNEKLFF
12	NA	TRBV19	NA	TRBJ1-5	TGTGCCAGTAGTAATCGAGAGCAGCCCCAGCATTTT	CASSNREQPQHF
14	NA	TRBV6-6	NA	TRBJ2-3	TGTGCCAGCAGGACGACACAGGGTACAGATACGCAGTATTTT	CASRTTQGTDTQYF
15	TRBD1	TRBV7-9	NA	TRBJ1-6	TGTGCCAGCAGCCTCACCGGGACAGATGTTTCACCCCTCCACTTT	CASSLTGTDVSPLHF
17	TRBD2	TRBV24-1	few	TRBJ2-2	TGTGCCACCAGTGATCAGCTAGCGGGATTGAACACCGGGGAGCTGTTTTTT	CATSDQLAGLNTGELFF
14	TRBD2	TRBV6-6	NA	TRBJ2-7	TGTGCCAGCAGTCCGGATCCGAGCGGGAGGGAGCAGTACTTC	CASSPDPSGREQYF